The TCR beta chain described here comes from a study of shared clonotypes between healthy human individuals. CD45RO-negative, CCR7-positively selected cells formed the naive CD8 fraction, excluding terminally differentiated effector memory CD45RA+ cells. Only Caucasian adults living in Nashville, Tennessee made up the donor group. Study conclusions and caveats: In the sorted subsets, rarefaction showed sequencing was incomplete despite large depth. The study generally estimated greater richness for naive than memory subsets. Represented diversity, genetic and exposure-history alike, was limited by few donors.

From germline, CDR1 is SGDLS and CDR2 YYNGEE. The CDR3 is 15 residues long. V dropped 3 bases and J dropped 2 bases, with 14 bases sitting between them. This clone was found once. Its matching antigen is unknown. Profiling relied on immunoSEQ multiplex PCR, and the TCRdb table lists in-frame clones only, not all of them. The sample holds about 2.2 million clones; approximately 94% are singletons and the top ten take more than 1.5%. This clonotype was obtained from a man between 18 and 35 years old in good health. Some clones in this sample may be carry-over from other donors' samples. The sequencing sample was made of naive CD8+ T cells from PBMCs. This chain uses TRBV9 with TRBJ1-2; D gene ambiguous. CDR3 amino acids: CASSGWAETNYGYTF. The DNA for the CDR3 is TGTGCCAGCAGCGGGTGGGCCGAAACCAACTATGGCTACACCTTC.